This T cell receptor beta chain was identified in a study of shared clonotypes between healthy human individuals. At the level of the study: Per-donor plates numbered three CD4 naive, three CD4 memory, two CD8 naive and one CD8 memory.

Germline values: CDR1 SGDLS, CDR2 YYNGEE. V shed 4 bases and J 0 bases; nucleotides not matched to a gene: 11. This CDR3 is built from 18 residues. The method was immunoSEQ multiplex PCR; TCRdb's version includes in-frame clones alone and lacks a portion of them. The data contain roughly 2.1 million clones, 93% of them singletons. The naive CD8 population came from CD45RO-negative cells selected for CCR7, without terminally differentiated effector memory CD45RA+ cells. The study drew all its donors from Caucasian adults living in Nashville, Tennessee. Sequenced material: naive CD8+ T cells from PBMCs. This clonotype was sampled from a man in his late teens or twenties in good health. Some clones in this sample may be carry-over from other donors' samples. The chain recombines TRBV9 with TRBJ2-2; TRBD2 matches 8 bases. As DNA, the CDR3 is TGTGCCAGCAGCCCCCGGGTAGCGGGATACGCGAACACCGGGGAGCTGTTTTTT. Encoded protein: CASSPRVAGYANTGELFF.